One sample yielded the 30 T cell receptor beta chains listed below, sequenced in a study of cytomegalovirus exposure and HLA in healthy donors. A multiplex PCR was run with 60 Vbeta primers and 13 Jbeta primers. TCRdb's copy holds only in-frame clones and misses some; the assay was immunoSEQ multiplex PCR. The specimen's table records 130,000 or so clones. The source material was PBMCs. These receptors came from a woman aged 40 to 50 in good health and CMV-seropositive.

This chain links TRBV5-4 with TRBJ2-5, with TRBD2 identical over 12 bases. Near its end, the DNA agrees better with TRBJ2-7, so the J call may be wrong. There are 15 residues in the CDR3. Germline V lookup: CDR1 SGHNT, CDR2 YYREEE (reference sequence). CDR3 bases: TGTGCCAGCAGTCTCGGACTAGCGGGAACCTACGAGCAGTACTTC. Its protein product is CASSLGLAGTYEQYF.

The chain joins TRBV4-1 to TRBJ1-4; 9 bases map to TRBD1. After removal of 5 bases from V and 8 bases from J, the junction contained 6 bases not matched to a gene. The CDR3 has 14 amino acids. Germline CDR1 and CDR2: MGHRA and YSYEKL. CDR3 region: CASSGGQGYEKLFF. The CDR3 DNA is TGCGCCAGCAGCGGGGGACAGGGATACGAAAAACTGTTTTTT.

The chain joins TRBV4-1 to TRBJ2-1, with 12 positions matching TRBD2. CDR1 MGHRA and CDR2 YSYEKL come from the germline V gene. The CDR3 runs 19 residues. Trimming cost V 2 bases and J 3 bases; bases outside gene matches: 11. The CDR3 DNA sequence: TGCGCCAGCAGCCAACAGGCCTCTAGCGGGAGGGCCGGCTACAATGAGCAGTTCTTC. Amino acids: CASSQQASSGRAGYNEQFF.

The chain employs TRBV19 and TRBJ2-6; TRBD1 might be the D (6 bases). CDR1 and CDR2 (germline): LNHDA, SQIVND (reference sequence). The CDR3 is 16 amino acids. V gave up 5 bases and J gave up 4 bases, with 15 bases separating them. The CDR3 region is CASSVTGSRGANVLTF. DNA for the CDR3: TGTGCCAGTAGTGTGACAGGATCGCGGGGGGCCAACGTCCTGACTTTC.

The J gene is TRBJ1-5, the V gene TRBV5-1; D unresolved. Trimming removed 2 bases from V and 2 bases from J, with 5 bases in between. Germline V gives CDR1 SGHRS, CDR2 YFSETQ. The CDR3 runs 13 residues. DNA for the CDR3: TGCGCCAGCAGCTTATCTGGCAATCAGCCCCAGCATTTT. Translating gives CASSLSGNQPQHF.

V gene TRBV5-4 combines with J gene TRBJ1-2; D not certain. This CDR3 contains 12 residues. The germline V gene has CDR1 SGHNT and CDR2 YYREEE (reference sequence). V dropped 4 bases and J dropped 10 bases, with 14 bases sitting between them. CDR3 DNA: TGTGCCAGCAGCAACGGACTCTATTCCTACACCTTC. Its translation: CASSNGLYSYTF.

The genes are TRBV27 and TRBJ2-5, with 7 bases lining up with TRBD1. This CDR3 comprises 13 residues. Trimming at V came to 5 bases and at J to 9 bases, leaving 9 bases not matched to a gene. The germline V gene has CDR1 MNHEY and CDR2 SMNVEV (reference sequence). The CDR3 region is CASSLGQSRPQYF. CDR3 DNA: TGTGCCAGCAGTCTGGGACAGAGCCGGCCCCAGTACTTC.

V gene TRBV9 combines with J gene TRBJ1-2; D gene ambiguous. Germline V gene data show CDR1 as SGDLS and CDR2 as YYNGEE. Trimming removed 2 bases from V and 5 bases from J, with 16 bases in between. The CDR3 runs 15 residues. CDR3 residues: CASSVGRVGGYGYTF. CDR3 DNA: TGTGCCAGCAGCGTGGGGAGGGTCGGAGGGTATGGCTACACCTTC.

This sequence joins TRBV10-1 and TRBJ2-2; 9 bases are a match to TRBD2. J was trimmed by 8 bases and V by 4 bases; bases with no gene match: 17. In germline, CDR1 is WNHNN, CDR2 SYGVQD (reference sequence). This CDR3 contains 18 residues. The CDR3 spells CASSAALLAGGPIGELFF. The DNA for the CDR3 is TGCGCCAGCAGTGCCGCCTTACTGGCGGGAGGGCCTATTGGGGAGCTGTTTTTT.

The V call is TRBV5-1, the J call TRBJ2-7, with 11 bases aligning to TRBD2. Germline V gene data show CDR1 as SGHRS and CDR2 as YFSETQ. This CDR3 is built from 15 residues. J gave up 3 bases and V 4 bases, and 6 bases lay outside the gene matches. CDR3 sequence: CASSRGTSGFYEQYF. CDR3 DNA sequence: TGCGCCAGCAGCCGAGGGACTAGCGGCTTCTACGAGCAGTACTTC. The full variable domain, in which reference TRBV5-1 and TRBJ2-7 provide the parts outside the CDR3, is KAGVTQTPRYLIKTRGQQVTLSCSPISGHRSVSWYQQTPGQGLQFLFEYFSETQRNKGNFPGRFSGRQFSNSRSEMNVSTLELGDSALYLCASSRGTSGFYEQYFGPGTRLTVT.

The V and J genes are TRBV11-3 and TRBJ2-1; a possible D gene is TRBD2 (6 bases). The CDR3 has 15 residues. The V and J ends lost 0 bases and 4 bases respectively, with 10 bases between them. The germline V gene has CDR1 SGHNT and CDR2 YENEEA. For the CDR3, the DNA is TGTGCCAGCAGCTTAGACGGACTAACTTACAATGAGCAGTTCTTC. Translation gives CASSLDGLTYNEQFF.

The rearrangement joins TRBV7-9 to TRBJ1-3; D is perhaps TRBD1 (5 bases). Trimming took off 3 bases at V and 1 base at J, with 7 bases between the two ends. Germline CDR1 reads SEHNR; CDR2 reads FQNEAQ (reference sequence). The CDR3 runs to 14 residues. The CDR3 sequence is CASSFDRSGNTIYF. The CDR3 coding sequence is TGTGCCAGCAGCTTTGACAGATCTGGAAACACCATATATTTT.

The chain recombines TRBV15 with TRBJ2-3; D is perhaps TRBD1 (6 bases). Germline loops: CDR1 LNHNV, CDR2 YYDKDF (reference sequence). The CDR3 is 15 amino acids. V was shortened by 0 bases and J by 5 bases, with 12 bases between the two germline ends. CDR3 bases: TGTGCCACCAGCAGAGATCCAGGGGCGCGAGATACGCAGTATTTT. Encoded protein: CATSRDPGARDTQYF.

The chain has TRBV29-1 and TRBJ2-1; 8 bases map to TRBD2. The CDR3 is 12 amino acids. Trimming removed 7 bases from V and 8 bases from J; junction bases left unmatched: 7. Germline V CDR1 and CDR2: SQVTM, ANQGSEA. Here the CDR3 reads CSAGSGSYEQFF. CDR3 bases: TGCAGCGCCGGGAGCGGGAGTTATGAGCAGTTCTTC.

The chain carries TRBV23-1 and TRBJ2-1; tentative D call: TRBD2 (6 bases). TRBV23-1 is an open reading frame whose function is uncertain. There are 14 residues in the CDR3. V was trimmed by 7 bases and J by 0 bases, leaving 10 bases between them. The DNA of the CDR3 is TGCGCCAGCATAGACGGGAGCTCCTACAATGAGCAGTTCTTC. This sequence encodes CASIDGSSYNEQFF.

The chain uses TRBV5-1 and TRBJ2-6, with 8 bases aligning to TRBD2. J lost 2 bases, V lost 4 bases, and 5 bases had no gene match. The germline CDR1 and CDR2 sequences are SGHRS and YFSETQ. CDR3 size: 16 residues. The CDR3 protein is CASSEPGGTGANVLTF. The CDR3 region has the DNA TGCGCCAGCAGCGAGCCGGGGGGGACTGGGGCCAACGTCCTGACTTTC.

The chain employs TRBV5-1 and TRBJ1-4; maybe TRBD1 (5 bases). The germline gives CDR1 SGHRS, CDR2 YFSETQ. The V and J ends lost 0 bases and 7 bases respectively, with 16 bases between them. This CDR3 is built from 16 residues. The CDR3 bases are TGCGCCAGCAGCTTGGCCCGGGGCGGGGAAGCTGAAAAACTGTTTTTT. Translated, it gives CASSLARGGEAEKLFF.

The rearrangement links TRBV27 to TRBJ2-2; D remains ambiguous. CDR1 and CDR2 from the germline V gene are MNHEY and SMNVEV (reference sequence). This CDR3 spans 13 amino acids. The V gene lost 0 bases and the J gene lost 4 bases, with 3 bases spanning the gap. The CDR3 DNA is TGTGCCAGCAGTTTATCGAGCACCGGGGAGCTGTTTTTT. Residues: CASSLSSTGELFF.

Written as DNA, the CDR3 is TGTGCCAGCTCACCCAGCAGGGGGTATGTTCAGCCCCAGCATTTT. Translating gives CASSPSRGYVQPQHF. The chain uses TRBV18 and TRBJ1-5; 7 bases fit TRBD1. CDR1 is KGHSH and CDR2 is LQKENI in the germline V gene. The V and J ends lost 3 bases and 6 bases, in that order; junction bases with no gene match: 8. The CDR3 extends over 15 amino acids.

This sequence joins TRBV5-1 and TRBJ2-3; no firm D call. The V and J ends lost 2 bases and 3 bases respectively, with 13 bases between them. The CDR3 runs to 15 residues. CDR1 and CDR2 (germline): SGHRS, YFSETQ. CDR3 nucleotides: TGCGCCAGCAGCTTCGAGCGCCCTGGGACAGATACGCAGTATTTT. The encoded protein is CASSFERPGTDTQYF.

This chain joins TRBV5-1 and TRBJ2-7; TRBD2 might be the D (6 bases). The V end was cut by 0 bases, the J end by 0 bases, with 16 bases between. The V gene's germline CDR1 is SGHRS and CDR2 YFSETQ. CDR3 length equals 17 residues. The CDR3 loop reads CASSLAGDSGLSYEQYF. As DNA, the CDR3 is TGCGCCAGCAGCTTGGCCGGGGATAGCGGTCTCTCCTACGAGCAGTACTTC.

The chain has TRBV29-1 and TRBJ1-4, with D unresolved. V lost 5 bases, J lost 5 bases, and 15 bases lay in between. The V gene's germline CDR1 is SQVTM and CDR2 ANQGSEA. The length of the CDR3 is 14 residues. Written as DNA, the CDR3 is TGCAGCGTTCCCCTATGGGAGGCGAATGAAAAACTGTTTTTT. Translating it yields CSVPLWEANEKLFF.

CDR3 in amino acids: CASSILGRENTEAFF. CDR3 nucleotides: TGTGCCAGTAGTATCCTCGGCAGGGAGAACACTGAAGCTTTCTTT. The chain has TRBV19 and TRBJ1-1; D is perhaps TRBD1 (5 bases). Germline CDR1 is LNHDA and CDR2 is SQIVND (reference sequence). Deletions cut 3 bases from V and 1 base from J, with 12 bases between. There are 15 residues in the CDR3.

The gene calls are TRBV27 and TRBJ1-1; the D gene is possibly TRBD1 (6 bases). V dropped 6 bases and J dropped 1 base, with 18 bases sitting between them. The CDR3 sequence is 16 residues long. The V gene's germline CDR1 is MNHEY and CDR2 SMNVEV (reference sequence). Here the CDR3 reads CASSAPGDRRNTEAFF. CDR3 nucleotide sequence: TGTGCCAGCAGCGCCCCCGGTGACAGGCGGAACACTGAAGCTTTCTTT.

This chain uses TRBV27 with TRBJ2-7; 8 nucleotides match TRBD1. Germline-derived CDR1 and CDR2 are MNHEY and SMNVEV (reference sequence). Unmatched junction bases numbered 12, after V lost 5 bases and J lost 0 bases. The CDR3 contains 17 residues. CDR3: CASSPGTGYTSSYEQYF. In DNA form, the CDR3 reads TGTGCCAGCAGTCCCGGGACAGGCTATACGAGCTCCTACGAGCAGTACTTC.

The rearrangement links TRBV19 to TRBJ1-3; D unclear. The CDR3 has 14 amino acids. Germline V gene lookup returns CDR1 LNHDA and CDR2 SQIVND (reference sequence). Deletions cut 6 bases from V and 7 bases from J, with 16 bases between. As DNA, the CDR3 is TGTGCCAGTAGCGGGAGGGCCCTGGGGAACACCATATATTTT. This gives the protein CASSGRALGNTIYF.

This chain joins TRBV21-1 and TRBJ1-5; TRBD1, the table's D call, was not compared with the DNA. TRBV21-1 is a pseudogene segment. The CDR3 has 17 amino acids. The CDR3 reads CASSKVNRPDSNQPQHF. The DNA of the CDR3 is TGTGCCAGCAGCAAAGTAAACAGGCCCGATAGCAATCAGCCCCAGCATTTT.

The chain couples TRBV7-9 to TRBJ2-7; 8 bases agree with TRBD2. The CDR3 is made up of 14 amino acids. CDR1 is SEHNR and CDR2 is FQNEAQ in the germline V gene (reference sequence). The ends lost 5 bases at V and 3 bases at J; junction bases unmatched: 6. The CDR3 protein is CASSEAGTSYEQYF. The CDR3 nucleotides read TGTGCCAGCAGCGAGGCCGGGACTAGCTACGAGCAGTACTTC.

The V and J genes are TRBV5-6 and TRBJ2-5, with no clear D. From germline, CDR1 is SGHDT and CDR2 YYEEEE. This CDR3 spans 14 amino acids. V was shortened by 1 base and J by 1 base, with 8 bases between the two germline ends. In DNA form, the CDR3 reads TGTGCCAGCAGCTTGCGGCAGGTCCAAGAGACCCAGTACTTC. Amino acid sequence: CASSLRQVQETQYF.

The chain combines TRBV27 with TRBJ1-5; 7 positions agree with TRBD1. The CDR3 extends over 15 amino acids. Germline CDR1 and CDR2: MNHEY and SMNVEV (reference sequence). The V and J ends lost 6 bases and 0 bases, in that order; junction bases with no gene match: 5. CDR3 in amino acids: CASRLQGNSNQPQHF. For the CDR3, the DNA is TGTGCCAGCAGGCTACAGGGGAATAGCAATCAGCCCCAGCATTTT.